This T cell receptor (beta chain) was recovered during a study of control samples from healthy donors and cancer patients. The protocol was immunoSEQ multiplex PCR, while the TCRdb copy is restricted to in-frame clones and leaves out a portion. This repertoire shows 150,000 to 200,000 clones, approximately 91% found once; its top ten account for approximately 2%. The J segment lost 6 bases and the V segment lost 4 bases, leaving 12 bases of the junction unmatched. The CDR3 covers 16 residues. From germline, CDR1 is SGHRS and CDR2 YFSETQ. The chain recombines TRBV5-1 with TRBJ2-3, with TRBD2 matching over 9 bases. The origin of this receptor is a woman in her 40s in good health. Sequencing was performed on blood. The CDR3 sequence: CASSPIVSGGSDTQYF. The CDR3 region has the DNA TGCGCCAGCAGCCCCATCGTCAGCGGGGGGAGTGATACGCAGTATTTT.